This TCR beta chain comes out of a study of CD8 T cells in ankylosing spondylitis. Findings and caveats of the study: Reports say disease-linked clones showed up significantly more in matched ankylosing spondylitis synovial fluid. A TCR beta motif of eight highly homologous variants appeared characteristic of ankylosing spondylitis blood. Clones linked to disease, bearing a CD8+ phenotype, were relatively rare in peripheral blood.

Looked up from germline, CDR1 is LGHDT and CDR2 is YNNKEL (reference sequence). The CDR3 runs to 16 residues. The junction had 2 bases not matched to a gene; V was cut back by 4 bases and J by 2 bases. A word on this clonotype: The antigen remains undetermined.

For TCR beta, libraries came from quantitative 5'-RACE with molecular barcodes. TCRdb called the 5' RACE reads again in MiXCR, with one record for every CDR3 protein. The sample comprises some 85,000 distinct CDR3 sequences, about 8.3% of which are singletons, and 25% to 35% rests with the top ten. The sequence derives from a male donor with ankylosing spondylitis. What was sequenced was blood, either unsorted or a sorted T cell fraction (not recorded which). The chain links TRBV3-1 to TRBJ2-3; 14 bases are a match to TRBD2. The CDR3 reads CASSRLAGGDTDTQYF. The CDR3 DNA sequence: TGTGCCAGCAGCCGACTAGCGGGAGGGGACACAGATACGCAGTATTTT.